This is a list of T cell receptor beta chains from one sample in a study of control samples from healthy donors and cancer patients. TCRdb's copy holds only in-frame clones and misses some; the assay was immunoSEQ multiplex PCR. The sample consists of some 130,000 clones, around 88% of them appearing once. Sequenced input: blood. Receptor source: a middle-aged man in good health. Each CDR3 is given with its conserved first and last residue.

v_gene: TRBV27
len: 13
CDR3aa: CASSLDRNTEAFF

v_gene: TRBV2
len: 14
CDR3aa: CASMTGQVNYGYTF

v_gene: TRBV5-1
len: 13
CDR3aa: CASSTGLAHEQYF

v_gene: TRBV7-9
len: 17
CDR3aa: CASSPAFSGGSRHTQYF

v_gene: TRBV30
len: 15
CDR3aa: CAWSTPLTRANTIYF

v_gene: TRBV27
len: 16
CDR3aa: CASKLSRRGGTDTQYF

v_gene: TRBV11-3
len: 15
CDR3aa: CASSLVTAGTYEQYF

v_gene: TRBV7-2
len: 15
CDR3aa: CASSPVRGSNQPQHF

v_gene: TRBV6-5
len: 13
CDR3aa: CASSPGRSYGYTF

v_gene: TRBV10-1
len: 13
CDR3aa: CASSQLGETEAFF

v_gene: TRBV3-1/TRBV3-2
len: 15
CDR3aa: CASSQDWTVREGYTF

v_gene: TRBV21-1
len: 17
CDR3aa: CASSKAGPGIGNEKLFF

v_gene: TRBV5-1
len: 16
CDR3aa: CASSFTGTANTGELFF

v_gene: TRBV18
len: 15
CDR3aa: CASSPPGTQNTEAFF

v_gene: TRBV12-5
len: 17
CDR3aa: CASGLALGTGHSYGYTF

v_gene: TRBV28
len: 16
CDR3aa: CASSRKPGQSGYGYTF

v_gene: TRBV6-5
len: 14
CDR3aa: CASSRDRGTGELFF

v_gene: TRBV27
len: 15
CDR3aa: CASSYIAGIINEQFF

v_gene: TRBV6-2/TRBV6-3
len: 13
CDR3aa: CASSYLGNNEQFF

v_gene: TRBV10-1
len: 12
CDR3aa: CASSASTGELFF

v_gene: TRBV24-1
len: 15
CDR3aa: CATGTSGGGTDTQYF

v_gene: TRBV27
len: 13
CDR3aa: CASSRHGQSEQYF

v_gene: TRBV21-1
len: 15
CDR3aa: CASSRGQLSTDTQYF

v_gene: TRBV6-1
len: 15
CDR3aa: CASSEFNSLMYGQYF

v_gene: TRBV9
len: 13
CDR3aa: CASSVEFGNTIYF

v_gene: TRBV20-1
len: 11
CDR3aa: CSPQGGDTQYF

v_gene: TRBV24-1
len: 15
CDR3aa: CATSDLWDLDCEQYF

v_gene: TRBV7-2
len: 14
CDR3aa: CASSPGSARETQYF

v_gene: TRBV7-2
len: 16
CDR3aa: CASSLNMGRGLETQYF

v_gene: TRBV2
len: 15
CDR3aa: CASRPTDASSSPLHF

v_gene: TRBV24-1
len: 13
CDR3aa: CATSDLQSEGYTF

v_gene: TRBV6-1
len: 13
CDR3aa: CASSEVREYGYTF

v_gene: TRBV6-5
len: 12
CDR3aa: CASRSGSLGYTF

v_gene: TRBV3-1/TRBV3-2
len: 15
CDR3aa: CASSQAVARTGELFF

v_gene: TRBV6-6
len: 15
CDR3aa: CASSYTTGAKYEQYF

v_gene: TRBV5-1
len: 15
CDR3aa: CASSFGPESNQPQHF

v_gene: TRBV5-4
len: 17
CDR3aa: CASSLMTSGGPQNIQYF

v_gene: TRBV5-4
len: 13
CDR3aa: CASSPRANEKLFF

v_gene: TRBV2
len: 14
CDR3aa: CASSPGTGGYEQYF

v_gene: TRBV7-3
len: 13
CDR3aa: CASSLANSLEQYF

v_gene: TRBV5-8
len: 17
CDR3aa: CASSYPGGLRRYNEQFF

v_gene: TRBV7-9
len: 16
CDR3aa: CASSNGTEGRLGELFF

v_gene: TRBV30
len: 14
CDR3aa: CAWSVGAGTAEAFF

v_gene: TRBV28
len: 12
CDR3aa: CASSIGSPQAFF

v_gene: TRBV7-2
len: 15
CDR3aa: CASSLGSTNQETQYF

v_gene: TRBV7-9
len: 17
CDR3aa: CASSLVGRPGITGELFF

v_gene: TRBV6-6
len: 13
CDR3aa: CASSYSIWEPQHF

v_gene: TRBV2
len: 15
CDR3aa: CASSEGGGATGELFF

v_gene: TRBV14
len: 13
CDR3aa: CASSLPGGSGQYF

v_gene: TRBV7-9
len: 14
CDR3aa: CASRTTGTNTEAFF

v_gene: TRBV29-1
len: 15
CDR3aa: CSVVLGASSYNEQFF

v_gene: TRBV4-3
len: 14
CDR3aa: CASSQGTENTEAFF

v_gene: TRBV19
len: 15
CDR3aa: CASSTSGSMNTEAFF

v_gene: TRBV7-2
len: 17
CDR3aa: CASSTHNLAGGAYEQYF

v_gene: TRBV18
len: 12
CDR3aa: CASSPLRGGKYF

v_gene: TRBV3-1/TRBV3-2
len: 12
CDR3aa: CASSRPNQPQHF

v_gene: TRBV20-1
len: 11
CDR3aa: CSAGTSGGYTF

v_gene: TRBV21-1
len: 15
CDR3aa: CASSNLAGGPDEQFF

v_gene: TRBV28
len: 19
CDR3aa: CASSFGTSGGAFRTDTQYF